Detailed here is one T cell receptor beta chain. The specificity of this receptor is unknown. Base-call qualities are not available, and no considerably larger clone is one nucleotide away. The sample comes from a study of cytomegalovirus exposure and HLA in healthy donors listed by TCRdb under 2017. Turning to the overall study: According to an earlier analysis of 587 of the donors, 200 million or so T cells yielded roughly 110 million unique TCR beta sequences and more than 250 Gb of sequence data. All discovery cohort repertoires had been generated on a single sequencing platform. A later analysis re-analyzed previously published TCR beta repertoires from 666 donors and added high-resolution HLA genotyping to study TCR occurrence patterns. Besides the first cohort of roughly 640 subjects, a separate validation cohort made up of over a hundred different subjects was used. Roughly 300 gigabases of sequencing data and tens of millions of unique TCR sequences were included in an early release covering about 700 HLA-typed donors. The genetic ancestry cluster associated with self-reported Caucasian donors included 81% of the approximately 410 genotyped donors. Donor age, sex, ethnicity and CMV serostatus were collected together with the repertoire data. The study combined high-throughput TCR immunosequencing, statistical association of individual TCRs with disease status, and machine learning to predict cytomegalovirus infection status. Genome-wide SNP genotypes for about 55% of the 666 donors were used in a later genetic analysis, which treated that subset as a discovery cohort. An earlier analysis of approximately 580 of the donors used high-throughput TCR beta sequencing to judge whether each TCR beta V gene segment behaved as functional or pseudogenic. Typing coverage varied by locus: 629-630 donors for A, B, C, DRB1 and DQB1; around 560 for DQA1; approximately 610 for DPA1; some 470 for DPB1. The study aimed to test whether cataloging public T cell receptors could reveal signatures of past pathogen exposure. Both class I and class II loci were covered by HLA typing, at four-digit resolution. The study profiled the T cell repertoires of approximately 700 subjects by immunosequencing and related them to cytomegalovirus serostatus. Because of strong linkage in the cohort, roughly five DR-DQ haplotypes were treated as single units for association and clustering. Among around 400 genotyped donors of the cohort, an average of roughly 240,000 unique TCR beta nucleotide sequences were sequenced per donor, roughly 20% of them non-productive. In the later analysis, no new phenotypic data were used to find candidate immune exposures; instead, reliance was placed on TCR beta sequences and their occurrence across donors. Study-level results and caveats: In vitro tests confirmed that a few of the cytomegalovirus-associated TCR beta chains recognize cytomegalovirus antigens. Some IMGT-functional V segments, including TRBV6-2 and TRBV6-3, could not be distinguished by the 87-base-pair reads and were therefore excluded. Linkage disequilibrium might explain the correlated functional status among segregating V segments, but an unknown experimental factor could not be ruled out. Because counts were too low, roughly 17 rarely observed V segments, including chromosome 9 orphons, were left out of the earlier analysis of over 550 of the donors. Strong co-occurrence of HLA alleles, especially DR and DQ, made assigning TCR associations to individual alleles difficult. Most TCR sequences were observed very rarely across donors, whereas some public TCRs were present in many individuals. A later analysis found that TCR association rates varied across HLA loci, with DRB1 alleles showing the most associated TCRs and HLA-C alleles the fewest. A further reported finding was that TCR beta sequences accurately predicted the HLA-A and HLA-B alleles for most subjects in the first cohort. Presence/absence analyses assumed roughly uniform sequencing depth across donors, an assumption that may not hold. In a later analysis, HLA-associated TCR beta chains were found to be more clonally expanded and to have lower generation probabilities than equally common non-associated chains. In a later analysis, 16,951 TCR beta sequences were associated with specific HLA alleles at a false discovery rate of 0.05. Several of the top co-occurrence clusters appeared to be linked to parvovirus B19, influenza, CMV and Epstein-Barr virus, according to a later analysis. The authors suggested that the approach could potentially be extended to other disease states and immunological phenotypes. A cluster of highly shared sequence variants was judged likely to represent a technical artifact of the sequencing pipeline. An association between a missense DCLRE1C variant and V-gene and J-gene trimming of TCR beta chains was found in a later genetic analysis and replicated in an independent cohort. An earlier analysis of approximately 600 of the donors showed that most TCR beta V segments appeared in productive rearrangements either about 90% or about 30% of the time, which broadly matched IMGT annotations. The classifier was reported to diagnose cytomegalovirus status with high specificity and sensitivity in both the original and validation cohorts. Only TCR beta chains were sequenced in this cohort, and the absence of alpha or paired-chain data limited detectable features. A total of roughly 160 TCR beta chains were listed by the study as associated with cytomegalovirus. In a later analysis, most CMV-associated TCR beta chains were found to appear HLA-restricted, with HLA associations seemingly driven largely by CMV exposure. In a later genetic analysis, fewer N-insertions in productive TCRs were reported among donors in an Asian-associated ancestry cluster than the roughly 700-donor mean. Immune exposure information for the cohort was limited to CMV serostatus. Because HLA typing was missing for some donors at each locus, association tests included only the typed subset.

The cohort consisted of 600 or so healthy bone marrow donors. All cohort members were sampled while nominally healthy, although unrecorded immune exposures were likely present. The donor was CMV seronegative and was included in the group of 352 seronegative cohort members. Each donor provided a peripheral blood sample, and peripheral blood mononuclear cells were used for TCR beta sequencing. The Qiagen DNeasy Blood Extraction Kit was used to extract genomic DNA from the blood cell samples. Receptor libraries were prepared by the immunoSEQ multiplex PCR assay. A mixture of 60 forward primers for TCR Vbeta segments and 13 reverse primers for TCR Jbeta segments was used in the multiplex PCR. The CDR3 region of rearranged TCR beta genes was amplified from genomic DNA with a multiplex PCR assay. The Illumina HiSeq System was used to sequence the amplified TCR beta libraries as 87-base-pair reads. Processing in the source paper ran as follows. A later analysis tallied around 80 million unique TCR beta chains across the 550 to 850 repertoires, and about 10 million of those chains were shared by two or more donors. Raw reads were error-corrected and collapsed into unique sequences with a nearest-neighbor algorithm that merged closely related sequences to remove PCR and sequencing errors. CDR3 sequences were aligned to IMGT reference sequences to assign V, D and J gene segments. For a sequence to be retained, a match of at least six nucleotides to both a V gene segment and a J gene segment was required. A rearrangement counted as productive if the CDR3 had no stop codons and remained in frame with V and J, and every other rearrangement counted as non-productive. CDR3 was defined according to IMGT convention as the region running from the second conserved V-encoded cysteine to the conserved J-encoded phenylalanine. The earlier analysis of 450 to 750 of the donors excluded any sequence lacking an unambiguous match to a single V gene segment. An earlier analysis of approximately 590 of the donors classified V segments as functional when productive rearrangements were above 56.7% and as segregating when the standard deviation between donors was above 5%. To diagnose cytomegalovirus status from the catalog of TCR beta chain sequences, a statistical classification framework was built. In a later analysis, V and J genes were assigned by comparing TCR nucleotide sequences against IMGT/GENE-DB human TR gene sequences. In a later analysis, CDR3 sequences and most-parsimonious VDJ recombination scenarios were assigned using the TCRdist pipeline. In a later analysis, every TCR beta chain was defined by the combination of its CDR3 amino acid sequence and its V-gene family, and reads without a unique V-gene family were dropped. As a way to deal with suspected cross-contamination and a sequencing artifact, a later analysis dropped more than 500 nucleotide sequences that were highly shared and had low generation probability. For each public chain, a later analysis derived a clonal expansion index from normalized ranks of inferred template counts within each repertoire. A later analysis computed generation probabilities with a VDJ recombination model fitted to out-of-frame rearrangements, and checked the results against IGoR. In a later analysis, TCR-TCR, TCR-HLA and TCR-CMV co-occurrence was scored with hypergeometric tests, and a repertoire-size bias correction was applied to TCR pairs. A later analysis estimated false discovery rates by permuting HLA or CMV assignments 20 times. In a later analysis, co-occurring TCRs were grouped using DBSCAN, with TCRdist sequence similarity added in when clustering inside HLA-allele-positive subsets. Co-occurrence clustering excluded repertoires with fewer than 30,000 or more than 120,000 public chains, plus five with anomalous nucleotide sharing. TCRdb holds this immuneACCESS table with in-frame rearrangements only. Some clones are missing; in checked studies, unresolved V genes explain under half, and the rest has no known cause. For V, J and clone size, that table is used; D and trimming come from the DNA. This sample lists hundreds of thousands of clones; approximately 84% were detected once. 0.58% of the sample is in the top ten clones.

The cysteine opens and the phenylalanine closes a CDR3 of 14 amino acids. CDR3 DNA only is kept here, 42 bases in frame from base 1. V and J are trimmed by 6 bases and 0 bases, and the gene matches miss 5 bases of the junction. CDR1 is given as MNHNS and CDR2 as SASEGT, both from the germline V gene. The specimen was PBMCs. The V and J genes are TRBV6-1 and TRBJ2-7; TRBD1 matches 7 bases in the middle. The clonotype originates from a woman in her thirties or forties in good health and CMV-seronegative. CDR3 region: CASSLTGPSYEQYF. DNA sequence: TGTGCCAGCAGCCTGACAGGGCCCTCCTACGAGCAGTACTTC.